This T cell receptor beta chain appears in the sequencing data of a study of post-analysis software for immune sequencing data. About the research overall: There were relapsing-remitting, secondary progressive and progressive-relapsing multiple sclerosis among the disease courses included. General study findings and limits: Multiple sclerosis was associated with a significant reduction in normalized Chao1 diversity relative to controls. Co-batched samples clustered tightly together by F measure. TRBV5-6, TRBV5-1 and TRBV20-1 were among five TRBV segments more frequent in patients than controls.

This CDR3 region has 12 residues. Per germline, CDR1 SGDLS and CDR2 YYNGEE. The germline V and J ends were trimmed by 0 bases and 11 bases, with 8 bases remaining between them. The TCR beta cDNA libraries contained unique molecular identifiers. From the PCR reads, TCRdb called clonotypes with MiXCR, one entry per CDR3 protein. The table lists about 760,000 distinct CDR3 sequences, 25% to 30% of them singletons. Turning to this clonotype: The antigen is undetermined.

The sample was blood. The sequence came from a girl under 18 with multiple sclerosis. The V call is TRBV9, the J call TRBJ1-4; no definite D call. For the CDR3, the DNA is TGTGCCAGCAGCGTAGGGTCGGGGAAACTGTTTTTT. This encodes CASSVGSGKLFF.